The 14 T cell receptor beta chains listed next were all sequenced from one sample in a study of OX40 agonist ivuxolimab in advanced cancers. Measured with immunoSEQ multiplex PCR; TCRdb has only the in-frame clones, and not every one. Of over 85,000 clones in the sample, 70% to 90% were seen once. Source: CD4+ or CD8+ T cells sorted from blood, taken in a trial of the OX40 agonist ivuxolimab. The receptors derive from an adult with an advanced solid tumor such as melanoma, head and neck, liver or kidney cancer.

The genes are TRBV5-4 and TRBJ1-5; a weak D match, TRBD1 (5 bases). V was trimmed by 2 bases and J by 9 bases, leaving 15 bases between them. Germline lookup yields CDR1 SGHNT and CDR2 YYREEE (reference sequence). The CDR3 is made up of 14 amino acids. CDR3: CASSLERKGSPQHF. In nucleotides, the CDR3 is TGTGCCAGCAGCTTAGAGAGAAAGGGGTCGCCCCAGCATTTT.

The chain links TRBV5-1 to TRBJ2-7; TRBD2 is a possible D gene (6 bases). V was pared by 3 bases and J by 4 bases, with 17 bases between. This CDR3 region has 15 residues. The germline gives CDR1 SGHRS, CDR2 YFSETQ. The CDR3 here is CASSSGGTSSYEQYF. The CDR3 DNA follows: TGCGCCAGCAGCTCTGGGGGAACTAGCTCTTACGAGCAGTACTTC. The variable domain in full, completed from reference TRBV5-1 and TRBJ2-7, reads KAGVTQTPRYLIKTRGQQVTLSCSPISGHRSVSWYQQTPGQGLQFLFEYFSETQRNKGNFPGRFSGRQFSNSRSEMNVSTLELGDSALYLCASSSGGTSSYEQYFGPGTRLTVT.

The gene calls are TRBV30 and TRBJ2-2; 8 positions match TRBD2. Trimming cost V 3 bases and J 5 bases; bases outside gene matches: 5. CDR1 GTSNPN and CDR2 SVGIG come from the germline V gene (reference sequence). The CDR3 has 14 amino acids. The DNA of the CDR3 is TGTGCCTGGAGAGGGACTAGTGCAACCGGGGAGCTGTTTTTT. This sequence encodes CAWRGTSATGELFF.

The chain has TRBV18 and TRBJ1-5; TRBD1 agrees at 8 bases. The germline V gene has CDR1 KGHSH and CDR2 LQKENI. The ends lost 8 bases at V and 1 base at J; junction bases unmatched: 7. The CDR3 extends over 15 amino acids. The CDR3 nucleotides are TGTGCCAGCGCGGATCAGGGGGCCAGCAATCAGCCCCAGCATTTT. It specifies CASADQGASNQPQHF. The full variable domain, completed using reference TRBV18 and TRBJ1-5, is NAGVMQNPRHLVRRRGQEARLRCSPMKGHSHVYWYRQLPEEGLKFMVYLQKENIIDESGMPKERFSAEFPKEGPSILRIQQVVRGDSAAYFCASADQGASNQPQHFGDGTRLSIL.

V and J are TRBV6-6 and TRBJ2-5; D may be TRBD1 or TRBD2 (5 bases each). Germline V gene sequence: CDR1 MNHNY, CDR2 SVGAGI (reference sequence). V lost 7 bases and J 8 bases, leaving 14 bases between the germline ends. The CDR3 extends over 12 amino acids. The CDR3 DNA sequence: TGTGCCAGCACAGGGATGGGGGAAACCCAGTACTTC. It is translated as CASTGMGETQYF.

CDR3 coding DNA: TGTGCCAGCAGCTTAGCCCGGGAAGGTGAGCAGTTCTTC. Translation: CASSLAREGEQFF. The chain is built from TRBV11-3 and TRBJ2-1; D is perhaps TRBD2 (5 bases). The V and J ends lost 1 base and 9 bases respectively, with 10 bases between them. Per germline, CDR1 SGHNT and CDR2 YENEEA. The CDR3 is 13 amino acids.

The rearrangement uses TRBV18 and TRBJ1-5, with D tentatively TRBD1 (5 bases). The CDR3 contains 17 residues. Trimming took off 3 bases at V and 2 bases at J, with 17 bases between the two ends. Germline-derived CDR1 and CDR2 are KGHSH and LQKENI. The chain's CDR3 is CASSPQARGRGNQPQHF. As DNA, the CDR3 is TGTGCCAGCTCACCCCAAGCACGGGGGAGAGGCAATCAGCCCCAGCATTTT.

The V gene is TRBV5-1, the J gene TRBJ2-6; no clear D. CDR3 length equals 15 residues. Trimming pared 0 bases from V and 0 bases from J, leaving 4 bases between. Germline loops: CDR1 SGHRS, CDR2 YFSETQ. The CDR3 nucleotides are TGCGCCAGCAGCTTGGTAGGCTCTGGGGCCAACGTCCTGACTTTC. Translating gives CASSLVGSGANVLTF.

The CDR3 DNA reads TGCGCCAGCAGCTTGCGTCACGGGAGGTACGAGCAGTACTTC. It translates to CASSLRHGRYEQYF. The V and J genes are TRBV5-1 and TRBJ2-5; 7 bases line up with TRBD2. The DNA end is more similar to TRBJ2-7, so the J call may be wrong. The CDR3 contains 14 residues. Germline V gives CDR1 SGHRS, CDR2 YFSETQ.

The rearrangement links TRBV19 to TRBJ1-1, with TRBD1 matching over 12 bases. Germline trimming cut 1 base from V and 11 bases from J; bases unmatched to any gene: 8. CDR3 length: 15 residues. The V gene's germline CDR1 is LNHDA and CDR2 SQIVND (reference sequence). CDR3 protein: CASSIGGQGAYKAFF. CDR3 in DNA: TGTGCCAGTAGTATAGGGGGACAGGGGGCGTATAAGGCTTTCTTT.

The V gene is TRBV5-1, the J gene TRBJ2-5, with TRBD2 identical over 7 bases. The trim removed 0 bases at V and 11 bases at J, leaving 13 bases unmatched. The CDR3 totals 15 residues. Looked up from germline, CDR1 is SGHRS and CDR2 is YFSETQ. CDR3 sequence reads: CASSLDGRASLEQYF. CDR3 sequence (DNA): TGCGCCAGCAGCTTGGATGGGAGGGCCTCGTTAGAGCAGTACTTC.

This rearrangement joins TRBV11-3 to TRBJ2-1; 7 bases line up with TRBD1. In germline, CDR1 is SGHNT, CDR2 YENEEA. Losses at the gene ends were 4 bases for V and 5 bases for J; bases not matched to a gene: 11. There are 16 residues in the CDR3. The DNA for the CDR3 is TGTGCCAGCAGCTCCCCGAGGGACAGTCCCAACAATGAGCAGTTCTTC. This codes for CASSSPRDSPNNEQFF.

The gene calls are TRBV7-6 and TRBJ1-1; a weak D match, TRBD1 (6 bases). CDR3 length: 13 amino acids. Trimming removed 5 bases from V and 4 bases from J, with 11 bases in between. Germline CDR1 and CDR2: SGHVS and FNYEAQ. The DNA for the CDR3 is TGTGCCAGCAGCACAGGGACACTCACTGAAGCTTTCTTT. This gives the protein CASSTGTLTEAFF.

This chain uses TRBV6-5 with TRBJ2-3, with 9 bases identical to TRBD2. J lost 2 bases, V lost 2 bases, and 5 bases had no gene match. The germline CDR1 and CDR2 sequences are MNHEY and SVGAGI. The CDR3 length is 16 residues. The CDR3 loop reads CASSYGAGGPTDTQYF. DNA for the CDR3: TGTGCCAGCAGTTACGGGGCGGGGGGGCCCACAGATACGCAGTATTTT.